This T cell receptor (beta chain) was recovered during a study of blood T cell repertoires in COVID-19. Germline CDR1 LNHDA, CDR2 SQIVND (reference sequence). The CDR3 runs 13 residues. After removal of 9 bases from V and 7 bases from J, the junction contained 5 bases not matched to a gene. TCRdb's table, derived via immunoSEQ multiplex PCR, lists solely in-frame clones and lacks some. This table holds about 78,000 clones, around 90% found once. This TCR was recovered from a woman between 45 and 65 years old in a cohort sampled during active COVID-19. Sequenced material: peripheral blood. The chain has TRBV19 and TRBJ2-1; 11 positions match TRBD1. CDR3 in amino acids: CASGQGAINEQFF. DNA of the CDR3: TGTGCCAGCGGACAGGGGGCGATTAATGAGCAGTTCTTC.